The 10 T cell receptor beta chains given below trace back to one sample, sequenced in a study of cytomegalovirus exposure and HLA in healthy donors. The study ran its PCR with 60 Vbeta and 13 Jbeta primers. This table comes from immunoSEQ multiplex PCR, and its TCRdb copy is limited to in-frame clones, with some not included. The sample shows over 150,000 clones, around 80% of them seen only once. The sample comprised PBMCs. These TCRs come from a woman in her twenties or thirties in good health and CMV-seropositive.

This clone came up a few times. The rearrangement links TRBV21-1 to TRBJ2-1; the table's D call, TRBD2, was not checked against the DNA. TRBV21-1 is a pseudogene. CDR3 length: 18 amino acids. The CDR3 DNA reads as TGTGCCAGCAGCGGGACAGGTGGACTAGCGGGCTTCATCGGGGAGCAGTTCTTC. Residues: CASSGTGGLAGFIGEQFF.

This chain uses TRBV7-8 with TRBJ2-7; the D is unclear. V lost 5 bases, J lost 4 bases, and 12 bases lay in between. The CDR3 extends over 13 amino acids. Germline V lookup: CDR1 SGHVS, CDR2 FQNEAQ. CDR3: CASSVTPRYEQYF. CDR3 nucleotide sequence: TGTGCCAGCAGCGTTACCCCACGGTACGAGCAGTACTTC.

The chain couples TRBV19 to TRBJ1-1; TRBD1 matches 8 bases. V shed 5 bases and J 5 bases; nucleotides not matched to a gene: 7. The germline CDR1 and CDR2 sequences are LNHDA and SQIVND (reference sequence). The length of the CDR3 is 14 residues. CDR3 sequence: CASSSQGARTEAFF. DNA for the CDR3: TGTGCCAGTAGTTCGCAGGGGGCGAGGACTGAAGCTTTCTTT.

The chain employs TRBV5-1 and TRBJ1-4; possible D gene TRBD1, 5 bases. Germline CDR1 reads SGHRS; CDR2 reads YFSETQ. Trimming stripped 5 bases from V and 8 bases from J, with 10 bases between. CDR3 size: 12 residues. CDR3 residues: CASRRDGEKLFF. The DNA of the CDR3 is TGCGCCAGCAGGCGGGACGGGGAAAAACTGTTTTTT.

This clone was detected a few times. The chain links TRBV6-6 to TRBJ1-1; weak D call: TRBD1 (5 bases). The CDR3 is made up of 14 amino acids. Germline CDR1 reads MNHNY; CDR2 reads SVGAGI (reference sequence). Trimming pared 5 bases from V and 0 bases from J, leaving 10 bases between. The CDR3 protein is CASSPRQMNTEAFF. CDR3 nucleotides: TGTGCCAGCAGTCCCCGACAGATGAACACTGAAGCTTTCTTT.

V usage is TRBV15 and J usage is TRBJ2-4, with a tentative D call TRBD1 (6 bases). Trimming took off 6 bases at V and 0 bases at J, with 9 bases between the two ends. The CDR3 totals 14 residues. CDR1 and CDR2 (germline): LNHNV, YYDKDF (reference sequence). This CDR3 is CATSEGVAKNIQYF. The CDR3 nucleotides are TGTGCCACCAGTGAGGGGGTAGCCAAAAACATTCAGTACTTC.

This chain connects TRBV28 to TRBJ2-1; TRBD2 matches at 7 bases. The CDR3 loop spans 15 amino acids. The J segment lost 0 bases and the V segment lost 6 bases, leaving 5 bases of the junction unmatched. Germline CDR1 is MDHEN and CDR2 is SYDVKM. CDR3 in amino acids: CASRPAGSSYNEQFF. For the CDR3, the DNA is TGTGCCAGCAGGCCAGCGGGGAGCTCCTACAATGAGCAGTTCTTC.

V usage is TRBV5-5 and J usage is TRBJ2-1; TRBD1 matches at 8 bases. The V gene end was trimmed by 4 bases and the J gene end by 1 base; junction bases not matched to a gene: 7. Germline V gene data show CDR1 as SGHKS and CDR2 as YYEKEE (reference sequence). This CDR3 has 16 amino acids. CDR3 coding DNA: TGTGCCAGCAGCCCCGGCCGGACAGGGTCCTACAATGAGCAGTTCTTC. Translated, it gives CASSPGRTGSYNEQFF.

The J gene is TRBJ2-7, the V gene TRBV14; 10 bases map to TRBD2. The CDR3 length is 15 residues. From germline, CDR1 is SGHDN and CDR2 FVKESK. With V trimmed by 1 base and J by 3 bases, 3 bases remained unmatched. The CDR3 loop is CASSQGWTSGYEQYF. CDR3 DNA sequence: TGTGCCAGCAGCCAAGGATGGACTAGCGGCTACGAGCAGTACTTC.

The chain combines TRBV7-9 with TRBJ2-7, with 10 bases fitting TRBD2. Germline assignment: CDR1 SEHNR and CDR2 FQNEAQ (reference sequence). The ends lost 1 base at V and 5 bases at J; junction bases unmatched: 8. The CDR3 loop spans 16 amino acids. The chain's CDR3 is CASSLGRGLAGDEQYF. The CDR3 nucleotides read TGTGCCAGCAGCTTAGGGCGTGGGCTAGCGGGAGACGAGCAGTACTTC. The whole variable domain, remainder taken from reference TRBV7-9 and TRBJ2-7, is DTGVSQNPRHKITKRGQNVTFRCDPISEHNRLYWYRQTLGQGPEFLTYFQNEAQLEKSRLLSDRFSAERPKGSFSTLEIQRTEQGDSAMYLCASSLGRGLAGDEQYFGPGTRLTVT.